Below, one T cell receptor (beta chain) is given with its context. Grouping used clinical history reported by participants in a survey and questionnaire. Original handling: Reference gene primer amplification gave estimated nucleated cell counts. Clones were read by immunoSEQ multiplex PCR, and TCRdb kept only the in-frame ones, dropping some. The D gene and trimming were derived from the DNA, and the V and J assignments and clone size from that table. The data contain some 250,000 clones, roughly nine tenths of them seen just once; the ten biggest clones take up about 1.2%. This specimen belongs to a study of blood T cell repertoires in COVID-19. The sample comprised PBMCs or T cells enriched from blood (not recorded which). This clonotype was obtained from a human donor in a cohort exposed to, infected with or recovered from COVID-19 (not recorded which). The donor label of this sample is uncertain.

CDR3 DNA sequence: TGTGCCAGCAGCCCTCCATGGGAGAGAACTGAAGCTTTCTTT. This sequence encodes CASSPPWERTEAFF. This chain joins TRBV28 and TRBJ1-1; D unresolved. Deletions cut 6 bases from V and 5 bases from J, with 16 bases between. The CDR3 runs to 14 residues. Germline V CDR1 and CDR2: MDHEN, SYDVKM.